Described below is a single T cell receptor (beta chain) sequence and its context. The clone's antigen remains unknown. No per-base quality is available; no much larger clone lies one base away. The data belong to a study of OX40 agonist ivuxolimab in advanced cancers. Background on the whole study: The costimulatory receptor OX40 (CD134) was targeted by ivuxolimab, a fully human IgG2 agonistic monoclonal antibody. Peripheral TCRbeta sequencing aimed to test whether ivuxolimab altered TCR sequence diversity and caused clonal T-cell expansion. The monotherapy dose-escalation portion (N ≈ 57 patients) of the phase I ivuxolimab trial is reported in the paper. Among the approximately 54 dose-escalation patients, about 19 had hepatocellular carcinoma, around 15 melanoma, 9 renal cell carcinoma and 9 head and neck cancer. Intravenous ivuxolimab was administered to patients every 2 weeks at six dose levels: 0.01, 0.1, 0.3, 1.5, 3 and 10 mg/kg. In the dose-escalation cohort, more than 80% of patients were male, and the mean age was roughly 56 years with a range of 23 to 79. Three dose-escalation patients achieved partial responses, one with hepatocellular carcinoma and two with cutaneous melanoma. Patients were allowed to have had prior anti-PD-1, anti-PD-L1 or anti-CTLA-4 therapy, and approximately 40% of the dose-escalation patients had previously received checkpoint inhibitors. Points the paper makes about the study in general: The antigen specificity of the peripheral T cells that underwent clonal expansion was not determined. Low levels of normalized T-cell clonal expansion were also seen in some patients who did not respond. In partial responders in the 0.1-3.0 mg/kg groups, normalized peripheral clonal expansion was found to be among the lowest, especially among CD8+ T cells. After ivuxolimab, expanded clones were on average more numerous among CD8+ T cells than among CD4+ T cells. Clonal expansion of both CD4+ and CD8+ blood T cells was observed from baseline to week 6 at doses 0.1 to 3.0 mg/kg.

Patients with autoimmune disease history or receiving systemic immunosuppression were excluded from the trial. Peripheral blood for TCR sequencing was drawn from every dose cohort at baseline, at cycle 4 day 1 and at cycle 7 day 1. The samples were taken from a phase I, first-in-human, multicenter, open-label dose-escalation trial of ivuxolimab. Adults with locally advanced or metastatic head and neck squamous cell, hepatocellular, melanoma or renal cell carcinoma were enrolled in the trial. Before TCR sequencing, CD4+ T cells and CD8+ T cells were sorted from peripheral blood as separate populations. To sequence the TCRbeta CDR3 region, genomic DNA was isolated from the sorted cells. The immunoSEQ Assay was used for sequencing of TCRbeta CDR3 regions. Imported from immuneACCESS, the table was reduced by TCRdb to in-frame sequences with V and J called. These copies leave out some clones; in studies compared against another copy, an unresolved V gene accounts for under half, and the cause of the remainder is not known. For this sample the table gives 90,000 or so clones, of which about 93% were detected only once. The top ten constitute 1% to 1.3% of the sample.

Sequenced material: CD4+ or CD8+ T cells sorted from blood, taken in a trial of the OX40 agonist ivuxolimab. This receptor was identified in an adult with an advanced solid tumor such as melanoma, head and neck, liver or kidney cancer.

The DNA is as follows: TGTGCCAGCAGTTCCCTCCGGAAAGCCGCAGATGAAAAACTGTTTTTT. Its translation reads: CASSSLRKAADEKLFF. In this chain, TRBV28 is recombined with TRBJ1-4, with the D gene uncertain. CDR1 MDHEN and CDR2 SYDVKM are derived from the germline V gene. From the cysteine up to the phenylalanine, the CDR3 has a length of 16 residues. Kept here is only the CDR3 DNA, which spans 48 bases and is read in frame from base 1. Trimming costs V 4 bases and J 6 bases, and their ends lie 18 bases apart.